This TCR beta chain derives from a study of blood T cell repertoires in COVID-19. Background on the study: Both acute and convalescent COVID-19 samples were obtained from the United States, Italy and Spain.

Germline loops: CDR1 SQVTM, CDR2 ANQGSEA. The V end was cut by 5 bases, the J end by 3 bases, with 13 bases between. This CDR3 contains 13 residues. In the authors' workflow: The assay estimated nucleated cells by amplifying reference gene primers. Clones were sequenced by immunoSEQ multiplex PCR, and TCRdb holds only the in-frame ones, with some missing. D and trimming come from the DNA, and the V and J calls and clone size come from that table. Among approximately 97,000 clones listed, around nine tenths were seen once. The chain is built from TRBV29-1 and TRBJ1-1; D not certain. This receptor was taken from a man aged 50-59 years with COVID-19, enrolled during active disease. Sequencing used peripheral blood. Written as DNA, the CDR3 is TGCAGCGTTTTGACGACGGCGGACACTGAAGCTTTCTTT. It encodes CSVLTTADTEAFF.